One TCR beta chain is described in this entry. This clonotype was counted between two and nine times. This clone's antigen is unknown. The record has no base qualities; no much larger clone is one base away. These data originate in a study of identical twins (dated by TCRdb to about 2016). About the study as a whole: To test whether fetal clonotypes persist, the study used deep sequencing on TCR alpha and beta repertoires from monozygotic twins, unrelated adults of various ages, and cord blood. To rule out contamination, replicate twin experiments were performed at different times with different library preparation protocols. Overall study outcomes, separate from this receptor: Fewer insertions were carried by abundant cord blood beta clonotypes; a weaker similar trend was observed in young adult naive repertoires, while no such trend was observed in memory repertoires. Compared with coincidental sharing between unrelated individuals, an excess of low generation-probability sequences was observed among out-of-frame TCR alpha sequences shared between twins. Because the same donors could not be followed over many years, the conclusions relied on cross-sectional statistical analysis. In monozygotic twins, recombination models systematically underestimated out-of-frame TCR alpha sharing, but the models matched the sharing seen between unrelated individuals. Zero-insertion analyses could be partly confounded by invariant T cells such as MAIT and iNKT, although diverse VJ usage argued against such confounding for most clonotypes. Excess twin sharing in beta out-of-frame sequences was weaker because fewer shared sequences lowered the signal-to-noise ratio.

Receptor amplification or capture employed 5' RACE. Sequencing instrument: Illumina HiSeq 2000. A universal primer binding site was added through template switching, and the final cDNA carried a unique molecular identifier so that TCR cDNA molecules could be counted accurately. Specific primers in the conserved constant-segment region were used to synthesize first-strand cDNA for the TCR alpha and beta chains. To control for contamination, each cDNA library was double barcoded with a SMART-Mk sample barcode plus Illumina barcodes. Two successive PCR steps introduced TruSeq adapter sequences along with Illumina sample barcodes. The TCR alpha and beta cDNA libraries were sequenced on the Illumina HiSeq platform using custom primers. Regarding the original processing steps: MiGEC processed the raw reads to extract unique molecular identifiers, while MiXCR was used to determine the CDR3 positions. Recombination models were inferred per individual with the repgenHMM and IGoR tools using an EM algorithm. Shared clonotypes were analyzed with the tcR package in R, and sharing was normalized by the product of cloneset sizes. To study raw recombination without the effects of thymic and clonal selection, out-of-frame nonproductive sequences were analyzed. Using fastp at Q25 and MiXCR, TCRdb reprocessed the public reads and kept productive beta chains. Each record represents a unique CDR3 protein, reported with the most common genes and DNA among its rows. The V and J calls and clone size are TCRdb's, not the authors'. The sample has roughly 250,000 distinct CDR3 sequences on record, approximately 7% of them singletons. The ten largest clones add up to roughly 3.7% of the sample.

Counted from cysteine to phenylalanine, this CDR3 has 13 amino acids. Only the CDR3 DNA stays, 39 bases, in frame from base 1. The V end loses 4 bases and the J end loses 6 bases, and a stretch of 13 bases separates them. The germline V gene (reference sequence) supplies CDR1 DFQATT and CDR2 SNEGSKA. Every donor in the study was a healthy Caucasian. Three pairs of female monozygotic twins, all aged about 18 to 30 years, were included in the twin cohort. Miltenyi CD45RO+ enrichment and human naive T-cell isolation kits were used to isolate memory (CD45RO+) and naive T cells from PBMC. This sample was shared with a second study, whose subject was yellow fever vaccine responses in identical twins. As that second study puts it: The T cell response to vaccination in identical twins was reported by the authors to appear partly convergent and partly personalized. The study precisely tracked vaccine-responding T cell clones in identical twins.

This receptor chain uses TRBV20-1 and TRBJ2-1; no D gene can be assigned with confidence. This TCR derives from a woman under 30 in good health. The sample taken for sequencing was memory (CD45RO+) T cells sorted from blood. This specimen's cell subset or site label, interpreted: CD45RO+ enriched T cells. The nucleotide sequence is given as TGCAGTGCTAAAAATTCGGGCGGCAATGAGCAGTTCTTC. This is translated as CSAKNSGGNEQFF.